The clone carrying this T cell receptor beta chain occurred many times. Antigen specificity is unknown. This entry is derived from a study of T-cell reconstitution after alpha-beta-depleted transplantation in children. Study-wide points: The origin of high day-60 TCRbeta diversity in some patients lay in surviving recipient T cells and thymic progenitors. Reportedly, roughly two months post-transplant, alpha-beta T cells arose from several hundred expanded graft clones.

Construction of the TCRbeta library involved unique molecular identifiers. From the PCR reads, TCRdb called clonotypes with MiXCR, one entry per CDR3 protein. The data contain roughly 120,000 distinct CDR3 sequences, around 10% of them singletons. The sample consisted of PBMCs, taken before TCRalphabeta/CD19-depleted stem cell transplant. The source of this sequence is a boy under 10 years old with acute lymphoblastic leukemia, due to receive a stem cell transplant.

The CDR3 is CAISERGGKNIQYF. The CDR3 DNA reads as TGTGCCATCAGTGAGAGGGGGGGTAAAAACATTCAGTACTTC. The genes are TRBV10-3 and TRBJ2-4; the D gene is possibly TRBD2 (7 bases). The CDR3 consists of 14 residues. The germline CDR1 and CDR2 sequences are ENHRY and SYGVKD. The germline V and J ends were trimmed by 2 bases and 4 bases, with 9 bases remaining between them.